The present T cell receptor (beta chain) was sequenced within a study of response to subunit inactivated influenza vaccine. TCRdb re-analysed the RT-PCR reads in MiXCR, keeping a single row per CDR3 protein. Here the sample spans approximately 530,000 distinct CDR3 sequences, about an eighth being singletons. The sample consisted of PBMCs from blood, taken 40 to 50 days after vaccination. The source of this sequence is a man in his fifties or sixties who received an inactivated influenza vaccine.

The CDR3 DNA is TGTGCCAGCAGCGCGTCTGGGGAGGGCACTGAAGCTTTCTTT. As protein: CASSASGEGTEAFF. The chain joins TRBV3-1 to TRBJ1-1, with D uncertain. CDR3 size: 14 residues. CDR1 and CDR2 from the germline V gene are LGHDT and YNNKEL (reference sequence). V shed 5 bases and J shed 4 bases, with 14 bases lying between them. Based on the CDR3 plus reference TRBV3-1 and TRBJ1-1, the full variable domain is DTAVSQTPKYLVTQMGNDKSIKCEQNLGHDTMYWYKQDSKKFLKIMFSYNNKELIINETVPNRFSPKSPDKAHLNLHINSLELGDSAVYFCASSASGEGTEAFFGQGTRLTVV.